The rows below give T cell receptor beta chains drawn from one sample of a study of shared clonotypes between healthy human individuals. Repertoires were generated with immunoSEQ multiplex PCR, while TCRdb's copy carries only in-frame clones and drops some. The sample yields 2,500,000 or so clones, around 90% seen once. The sample comprised naive CD4+ T cells from PBMCs. These receptors all come from a man between 18 and 29 years old in good health. Some clones in this sample may be carry-over from other donors' samples. Both conserved end residues are part of each CDR3. A D gene is named only where the DNA matches it firmly. Expanded clones get a size class; other rows say once, few or many, or leave the size out.

J gene: TRBJ2-7
clone size: NA
D gene: NA
V gene: TRBV7-8
CDR3 DNA: TGTGCCAGCAGCTCTCGTCAAATCGAGCAGTACTTC
CDR3 protein: CASSSRQIEQYF

J gene: TRBJ2-7
clone size: once
D gene: NA
V gene: TRBV21-1
CDR3 DNA: TGTGCCAGCAGCAGCCCGACTAGCGGGCCAAGACACGAGCAGTACTTC
CDR3 protein: CASSSPTSGPRHEQYF

J gene: TRBJ2-1
clone size: NA
D gene: TRBD1
V gene: TRBV9
CDR3 DNA: TGTGCCAGCAGCATCATCGGGACAGGGTTAAATGAGCAGTTCTTC
CDR3 protein: CASSIIGTGLNEQFF

J gene: TRBJ1-1
clone size: few
D gene: NA
V gene: TRBV29-1
CDR3 DNA: TGCAGCGTGGCCAACAGCCTAGGGAACACTGAAGCTTTCTTT
CDR3 protein: CSVANSLGNTEAFF

J gene: TRBJ1-2
clone size: NA
D gene: NA
V gene: TRBV28
CDR3 DNA: TGTGCCAGCTGCGAATTAAGGGGGGCCTATGGCTACACCTTC
CDR3 protein: CASCELRGAYGYTF

J gene: TRBJ2-7
clone size: NA
D gene: NA
V gene: TRBV5-1
CDR3 DNA: TGCGCCAGCAGCTTGGCCGGGACACGATCCTACGAGCAGTACTTC
CDR3 protein: CASSLAGTRSYEQYF

J gene: TRBJ2-3
clone size: NA
D gene: TRBD2
V gene: TRBV30
CDR3 DNA: TGTGCCTGGAGTGTTGGACTAGCCGGATTAGATACGCAGTATTTT
CDR3 protein: CAWSVGLAGLDTQYF

J gene: TRBJ2-1
clone size: NA
D gene: TRBD2
V gene: TRBV27
CDR3 DNA: TGTGCCAGCAGTTCACGACTAGCGGGGACCTACAATGAGCAGTTCTTC
CDR3 protein: CASSSRLAGTYNEQFF

J gene: TRBJ2-1
clone size: NA
D gene: TRBD2
V gene: TRBV11-3
CDR3 DNA: TGTGCCAGCAGCTTAGTCGCTAGCGGGACCACCTACAATGAGCAGTTCTTC
CDR3 protein: CASSLVASGTTYNEQFF

J gene: TRBJ1-4
clone size: NA
D gene: NA
V gene: TRBV5-1
CDR3 DNA: TGCGCCAGCAGCCTATCGACGGCTAATGAAAAACTGTTTTTT
CDR3 protein: CASSLSTANEKLFF

J gene: TRBJ2-7
clone size: NA
D gene: NA
V gene: TRBV11-2
CDR3 DNA: TGTGCCAGCAGCTTACAGATCCACGAGCAGTACTTC
CDR3 protein: CASSLQIHEQYF

J gene: TRBJ1-2
clone size: few
D gene: NA
V gene: TRBV30
CDR3 DNA: TGTGCCATCGGGGGGGAAGGCTACACCTTC
CDR3 protein: CAIGGEGYTF

J gene: TRBJ2-7
clone size: few
D gene: TRBD2
V gene: TRBV5-5
CDR3 DNA: TGTGCCAGCAGCTGGGGGAGGCAGGGAGGGACCTACGAGCAGTACTTC
CDR3 protein: CASSWGRQGGTYEQYF

J gene: TRBJ1-5
clone size: NA
D gene: NA
V gene: TRBV5-1
CDR3 DNA: TGCGCCAGCAGCCCGGACAGCAGCAATCAGCCCCAGCATTTT
CDR3 protein: CASSPDSSNQPQHF

J gene: TRBJ1-1
clone size: NA
D gene: NA
V gene: TRBV7-8
CDR3 DNA: TGTGCCAGCAGCTTAGTGGGGGGCGGCCGCACTGAAGCTTTCTTT
CDR3 protein: CASSLVGGGRTEAFF

J gene: TRBJ2-7
clone size: NA
D gene: NA
V gene: TRBV4-3
CDR3 DNA: TGCGCCAGCAGCCAAGAGGGGGGAAGGAGCTCCTACGAGCAGTACTTC
CDR3 protein: CASSQEGGRSSYEQYF

J gene: TRBJ2-5
clone size: NA
D gene: TRBD2
V gene: TRBV18
CDR3 DNA: TGTGCCAGCTCACCACCGGGCGGGAGTCTAGGGGCCCAGTACTTC
CDR3 protein: CASSPPGGSLGAQYF

J gene: TRBJ1-1
clone size: once
D gene: NA
V gene: TRBV2
CDR3 DNA: TGTGCCAGCAGTGCCGGGACTGGGAACACTGAAGCTTTCTTT
CDR3 protein: CASSAGTGNTEAFF

J gene: TRBJ2-3
clone size: NA
D gene: NA
V gene: TRBV5-1
CDR3 DNA: TGCGCCAGCAGCATCCAACCCCAGCCAGATACGCAGTATTTT
CDR3 protein: CASSIQPQPDTQYF

J gene: TRBJ2-7
clone size: NA
D gene: TRBD2
V gene: TRBV6-6
CDR3 DNA: TGTGCCACCCACCACAGCGGGACCCTGATCGAGCAGTACTTC
CDR3 protein: CATHHSGTLIEQYF

J gene: TRBJ2-7
clone size: NA
D gene: NA
V gene: TRBV7-9
CDR3 DNA: TGTGCCAGCAGCTTTCACGGCGAGCAGTACTTC
CDR3 protein: CASSFHGEQYF

J gene: TRBJ2-5
clone size: NA
D gene: TRBD1
V gene: TRBV7-6
CDR3 DNA: TGTGCCAGCAGCTCCCAGGGGGCGGTAAAGACCCAGTACTTC
CDR3 protein: CASSSQGAVKTQYF

J gene: TRBJ2-1
clone size: NA
D gene: NA
V gene: TRBV7-3
CDR3 DNA: TGTGCCAGCAGCTTAAGTGGCCAAGACAATGAGCAGTTCTTC
CDR3 protein: CASSLSGQDNEQFF

J gene: TRBJ1-4
clone size: NA
D gene: NA
V gene: TRBV4-3
CDR3 DNA: TGCGCCAGCAGCCAAGCCTCTGTGGGGGGTGAAAAACTGTTTTTT
CDR3 protein: CASSQASVGGEKLFF

J gene: TRBJ1-3
clone size: NA
D gene: TRBD1
V gene: TRBV7-2
CDR3 DNA: TGTGCCAGCAGCCCGACAGGGATCGGAAACACCATATATTTT
CDR3 protein: CASSPTGIGNTIYF

J gene: TRBJ2-3
clone size: NA
D gene: NA
V gene: TRBV2
CDR3 DNA: TGTGCCAGCAGTGACAGGGCGGCAGATACGCAGTATTTT
CDR3 protein: CASSDRAADTQYF

J gene: TRBJ2-1
clone size: NA
D gene: TRBD1
V gene: TRBV7-2
CDR3 DNA: TGTGCCAGCAGCTCCCGACAGGGGGCCCGCTACAATGAGCAGTTCTTC
CDR3 protein: CASSSRQGARYNEQFF

J gene: TRBJ2-6
clone size: NA
D gene: NA
V gene: TRBV5-4
CDR3 DNA: TGTGCCAGCAGCGCCCCGTCCTCTGGGGCCAACGTCCTGACTTTC
CDR3 protein: CASSAPSSGANVLTF

J gene: TRBJ1-2
clone size: once
D gene: NA
V gene: TRBV15
CDR3 DNA: TGTGCCACCAGCCACCTACCGGTTTGGGGGGCCACTAACTATGGCTACACCTTC
CDR3 protein: CATSHLPVWGATNYGYTF

J gene: TRBJ2-7
clone size: NA
D gene: NA
V gene: TRBV4-1
CDR3 DNA: TGCGCCAGCAGCCATTTTATAGGCGCCTCCTACGAGCAGTACTTC
CDR3 protein: CASSHFIGASYEQYF

J gene: TRBJ2-1
clone size: NA
D gene: TRBD2
V gene: TRBV27
CDR3 DNA: TGTGCCAGCAACGACGGGCAAGGGCGGGAGGCCTACAATGAGCAGTTCTTC
CDR3 protein: CASNDGQGREAYNEQFF

J gene: TRBJ2-7
clone size: NA
D gene: NA
V gene: TRBV5-1
CDR3 DNA: TGCGCCAGCAGCTTCAGGGGAAAGGGTCCCTACGAGCAGTACTTC
CDR3 protein: CASSFRGKGPYEQYF

J gene: TRBJ2-2
clone size: NA
D gene: TRBD2
V gene: TRBV28
CDR3 DNA: TGTGCCAGCAAGGAGGGAGGGCGTATCACCGGGGAGCTGTTTTTT
CDR3 protein: CASKEGGRITGELFF

J gene: TRBJ1-2
clone size: NA
D gene: NA
V gene: TRBV28
CDR3 DNA: TGTGGGGTCAACATCCCCCCCAGCTATGGCTACACCTTC
CDR3 protein: CGVNIPPSYGYTF

J gene: TRBJ1-2
clone size: NA
D gene: NA
V gene: TRBV18
CDR3 DNA: TGTGCCAGCTCACCAACGAAGGGAGTTGTCGGCTACACCTTC
CDR3 protein: CASSPTKGVVGYTF

J gene: TRBJ1-2
clone size: NA
D gene: NA
V gene: TRBV2
CDR3 DNA: TGTGCCAGCAGTGAAACGGAGGGGAGGAATGGCTACACCTTC
CDR3 protein: CASSETEGRNGYTF

J gene: TRBJ2-1
clone size: NA
D gene: NA
V gene: TRBV4-3
CDR3 DNA: TGCGCCAGCAGCCAAGATAGCCTAGGCTACAATGAGCAGTTCTTC
CDR3 protein: CASSQDSLGYNEQFF

J gene: TRBJ2-7
clone size: once
D gene: NA
V gene: TRBV18
CDR3 DNA: TGTGCCAGCTCTACCTTAACAGGCCCCAGACGGGAGCAGTACTTC
CDR3 protein: CASSTLTGPRREQYF

J gene: TRBJ1-1
clone size: NA
D gene: NA
V gene: TRBV6-5
CDR3 DNA: TGTGCCAGCAGTTACTCGATTCCCCCCCTCACTGAAGCTTTCTTT
CDR3 protein: CASSYSIPPLTEAFF

J gene: TRBJ2-6
clone size: NA
D gene: TRBD1
V gene: TRBV10-3
CDR3 DNA: TGTGCCATCAGTGAGTCCCGGGACAGAAACTCTGGGGCCAACGTCCTGACTTTC
CDR3 protein: CAISESRDRNSGANVLTF

J gene: TRBJ2-3
clone size: NA
D gene: NA
V gene: TRBV18
CDR3 DNA: TGTGCCAGCTCACCGTGGACAGCAGATACGCAGTATTTT
CDR3 protein: CASSPWTADTQYF

J gene: TRBJ1-2
clone size: NA
D gene: TRBD1
V gene: TRBV11-2
CDR3 DNA: TGTGCCAGCACCTCGGGACAGGACTATGGCTACACCTTC
CDR3 protein: CASTSGQDYGYTF

J gene: TRBJ2-2
clone size: NA
D gene: NA
V gene: TRBV29-1
CDR3 DNA: TGCAGCGTTGCGAGATTACTCGGTGGCGGGGAGCTGTTTTTT
CDR3 protein: CSVARLLGGGELFF

J gene: TRBJ2-3
clone size: NA
D gene: TRBD2
V gene: TRBV5-1
CDR3 DNA: TGCGCCAGCAGCTTACTAGCGGTCCCCAGCACAGATACGCAGTATTTT
CDR3 protein: CASSLLAVPSTDTQYF